The 30 T cell receptor beta chains below all came from one sample that was sequenced in a study of spatial heterogeneity in lung cancer. MiXCR, applied by TCRdb to the 5' RACE reads, yields one record per CDR3 protein. The sample carries roughly 79,000 distinct CDR3 sequences, over 10% recorded once. Time point defined: sample taken at primary tumor resection. Whole RNA, isolated from tumor, nontumor lung or frozen PBMC, was sequenced without prior sorting. Sequences were derived from PBMCs, sampled at surgery. The receptors were gathered from a male donor with early-stage non-small cell lung cancer.

This clonotype came up a few times. The V call is TRBV20-1, the J call TRBJ2-7, with 7 bases identical to TRBD1. The CDR3 loop spans 16 amino acids. Germline loops: CDR1 DFQATT, CDR2 SNEGSKA (reference sequence). The V and J ends lost 0 bases and 1 base, in that order; junction bases with no gene match: 9. For the CDR3, the DNA is TGCAGTGCTAGAGATGCTCGACAGGGTTTTTCCTACGAGCAGTACTTC. It specifies CSARDARQGFSYEQYF.

The chain combines TRBV20-1 with TRBJ2-5, with 10 bases identical to TRBD2. With 8 bases clipped from V and 4 bases from J, the junction kept 10 bases outside the gene matches. The CDR3 sequence is 14 residues long. The V gene's germline CDR1 is DFQATT and CDR2 SNEGSKA (reference sequence). The CDR3 spells CSSLSGGATETQYF. Written as DNA, the CDR3 is TGCAGTTCATTAAGCGGGGGGGCTACAGAGACCCAGTACTTC.

This clonotype has more than one count but fewer than ten. The genes are TRBV30 and TRBJ1-2, with 8 bases that match TRBD1. The CDR3 runs 13 residues. CDR1 and CDR2 from the germline V gene are GTSNPN and SVGIG (reference sequence). The V gene end was trimmed by 3 bases and the J gene end by 3 bases; junction bases not matched to a gene: 3. CDR3 nucleotides: TGTGCCTGGAGCCCCAGGGGGCACTATGGCTACACCTTC. Amino acid sequence: CAWSPRGHYGYTF.

This clonotype was counted many times. The chain links TRBV6-1 to TRBJ2-1; no clear D. Germline assignment: CDR1 MNHNS and CDR2 SASEGT. Trimming pared 0 bases from V and 4 bases from J, leaving 13 bases between. There are 16 residues in the CDR3. The CDR3 here is CASSEAILRRYNEQFF. Written as DNA, the CDR3 is TGTGCCAGCAGTGAAGCGATCCTGAGACGGTACAATGAGCAGTTCTTC.

This clonotype was counted ten times or more. The chain links TRBV30 to TRBJ2-1, with a possible D match to TRBD1 (5 bases). The germline gives CDR1 GTSNPN, CDR2 SVGIG (reference sequence). There are 15 residues in the CDR3. V was trimmed by 3 bases and J by 3 bases, leaving 15 bases between them. The CDR3 nucleotides are TGTGCCTGGAGAGGGGCGGAGCCTCTCTACAATGAGCAGTTCTTC. Translation: CAWRGAEPLYNEQFF.

The sample holds a few counts of this clonotype. This CDR3 reads CATSLGGADQETQYF. The CDR3 DNA sequence: TGTGCCACTTCGCTCGGGGGTGCAGACCAAGAGACCCAGTACTTC. The rearrangement uses TRBV24-1 and TRBJ2-5; D perhaps matches TRBD2 (6 bases). Trimming pared 10 bases from V and 0 bases from J, leaving 17 bases between. This CDR3 has 15 amino acids. Looked up from germline, CDR1 is KGHDR and CDR2 is SFDVKD.

This chain connects TRBV28 to TRBJ2-5; no firm D call. The V gene lost 2 bases and the J gene lost 0 bases, with 10 bases spanning the gap. CDR3 length equals 15 residues. The germline V gene encodes CDR1 MDHEN and CDR2 SYDVKM. The CDR3 region is CASSLPLPYQETQYF. The CDR3 bases are TGTGCCAGCAGTTTACCTCTCCCGTACCAAGAGACCCAGTACTTC.

Only a few counts were recorded for this clonotype. The chain carries TRBV5-1 and TRBJ1-1, with 7 positions matching TRBD1. The CDR3 has 15 amino acids. Losses at the gene ends were 3 bases for V and 1 base for J; bases not matched to a gene: 6. Germline V gives CDR1 SGHRS, CDR2 YFSETQ. The CDR3 sequence is CASSYRQGRNTEAFF. CDR3 nucleotides: TGCGCCAGCAGCTATCGACAGGGTAGGAACACTGAAGCTTTCTTT.

This chain links TRBV29-1 with TRBJ2-6; D call uncertain. The CDR3 spans 17 residues. The V end was cut by 0 bases, the J end by 0 bases, with 12 bases between. CDR1 is SQVTM and CDR2 is ANQGSEA in the germline V gene. The CDR3 reads CSVEERHSISGANVLTF. Written as DNA, the CDR3 is TGCAGCGTTGAAGAGCGACACTCGATCTCTGGGGCCAACGTCCTGACTTTC. Variable domain in full (rest from reference TRBV29-1 and TRBJ2-6): SAVISQKPSRDICQRGTSLTIQCQVDSQVTMMFWYRQQPGQSLTLIATANQGSEATYESGFVIDKFPISRPNLTFSTLTVSNMSPEDSSIYLCSVEERHSISGANVLTFGAGSRLTVL.

V and J are TRBV20-1 and TRBJ2-1, with TRBD1 identical over 8 bases. V lost 3 bases and J lost 9; bases outside the gene matches: 10. This CDR3 region has 14 residues. From germline, CDR1 is DFQATT and CDR2 SNEGSKA (reference sequence). The CDR3 spells CSASDRGKGAEQFF. In DNA form, the CDR3 reads TGCAGTGCTAGTGACAGGGGAAAAGGCGCTGAGCAGTTCTTC.

This rearrangement joins TRBV14 to TRBJ2-1; 12 bases align to TRBD2. V lost 3 bases and J lost 3; bases outside the gene matches: 6. The CDR3 runs 17 residues. In germline, CDR1 is SGHDN, CDR2 FVKESK. The CDR3 loop reads CASSHTLAGGLYNEQFF. As DNA, the CDR3 is TGTGCCAGCAGCCATACACTAGCGGGAGGCCTCTACAATGAGCAGTTCTTC.

This clonotype has more than one count but fewer than ten. This rearrangement joins TRBV29-1 to TRBJ2-2; D is undetermined. The length of the CDR3 is 11 residues. The V gene's germline CDR1 is SQVTM and CDR2 ANQGSEA. V was pared by 5 bases and J by 6 bases, with 7 bases between. CDR3 protein: CSVREPGELFF. CDR3 sequence (DNA): TGCAGCGTTCGAGAACCCGGGGAGCTGTTTTTT.

This clonotype was found a few times. This sequence joins TRBV5-6 and TRBJ1-2, with D possibly being TRBD1 (5 bases). This CDR3 has 12 amino acids. The germline V and J ends were trimmed by 2 bases and 7 bases, with 9 bases remaining between them. Germline CDR1 reads SGHDT; CDR2 reads YYEEEE. CDR3 in amino acids: CASSLPQVGYTF. For the CDR3, the DNA is TGTGCCAGCAGCTTACCACAGGTTGGCTACACCTTC.

V and J are TRBV7-9 and TRBJ2-2, with a possible D match to TRBD1 (5 bases). V lost 6 bases and J 5 bases, leaving 13 bases between the germline ends. CDR3 length: 14 residues. Germline CDR1 and CDR2: SEHNR and FQNEAQ (reference sequence). The CDR3 spells CASSLLKGTGELFF. In DNA form, the CDR3 reads TGTGCCAGCAGTCTCCTTAAGGGGACCGGGGAGCTGTTTTTT. The full variable domain, rest sourced from reference TRBV7-9 and TRBJ2-2, is DTGVSQNPRHKITKRGQNVTFRCDPISEHNRLYWYRQTLGQGPEFLTYFQNEAQLEKSRLLSDRFSAERPKGSFSTLEIQRTEQGDSAMYLCASSLLKGTGELFFGEGSRLTVL.

The V call is TRBV6-1, the J call TRBJ2-7; a weak D match, TRBD2 (7 bases). The CDR3 is made up of 16 amino acids. V shed 4 bases and J shed 3 bases, with 19 bases lying between them. Germline values: CDR1 MNHNS, CDR2 SASEGT. The CDR3, as DNA: TGTGCCAGCAGTGGAGGGCTAGCGGAGGGGGGCTACGAGCAGTACTTC. It encodes CASSGGLAEGGYEQYF.

V usage is TRBV19 and J usage is TRBJ1-1; 7 nucleotides agree with TRBD1. V gave up 4 bases and J gave up 5 bases; unmatched junction bases: 10. This CDR3 comprises 15 residues. CDR1 LNHDA and CDR2 SQIVND come from the germline V gene (reference sequence). The CDR3 DNA sequence: TGTGCCAGTAGTACGAGACAGGGAGATCGAACTGAAGCTTTCTTT. It yields the protein CASSTRQGDRTEAFF.

This clonotype was observed a few times. The rearrangement uses TRBV5-1 and TRBJ2-2; weak D call: TRBD2 (6 bases). Trimming pared 1 base from V and 5 bases from J, leaving 15 bases between. The CDR3 is 16 residues long. The germline gives CDR1 SGHRS, CDR2 YFSETQ. CDR3 bases: TGCGCCAGCAGCTTGAGACAGCCGCGGGGAACCGGGGAGCTGTTTTTT. This translates into CASSLRQPRGTGELFF.

The V call is TRBV29-1, the J call TRBJ2-3, with 11 bases matching TRBD2. The CDR3 runs to 14 residues. Germline values: CDR1 SQVTM, CDR2 ANQGSEA. V was pared by 7 bases and J by 0 bases, with 3 bases of the junction left unmatched. CDR3 amino acids: CSAGTSGSTDTQYF. CDR3 sequence (DNA): TGCAGCGCTGGGACTAGCGGCAGCACAGATACGCAGTATTTT.

The rearrangement links TRBV2 to TRBJ1-5, with TRBD1 matching over 9 bases. The CDR3 extends over 17 amino acids. The ends lost 2 bases at V and 0 bases at J; junction bases unmatched: 5. Germline V gene lookup returns CDR1 SNHLY and CDR2 FYNNEI. CDR3 bases: TGTGCCAGCAGTGAAACAGGGGGCGTCAATAGCAATCAGCCCCAGCATTTT. Encoded protein: CASSETGGVNSNQPQHF.

This clonotype was counted only a few times. V is TRBV19 and J is TRBJ2-1; the D is unclear. The CDR3 is 12 amino acids. Looked up from germline, CDR1 is LNHDA and CDR2 is SQIVND (reference sequence). V lost 1 base, J lost 4 bases, and 2 bases lay in between. The CDR3 spells CASSIGYNEQFF. CDR3 bases: TGTGCCAGTAGTATAGGGTACAATGAGCAGTTCTTC. Filled out from reference TRBV19 and TRBJ2-1, the complete variable domain reads DGGITQSPKYLFRKEGQNVTLSCEQNLNHDAMYWYRQDPGQGLRLIYYSQIVNDFQKGDIAEGYSVSREKKESFPLTVTSAQKNPTAFYLCASSIGYNEQFFGPGTRLTVL.

This chain links TRBV29-1 with TRBJ2-6, with D uncertain. This CDR3 has 14 residues. Germline loops: CDR1 SQVTM, CDR2 ANQGSEA. The V end was cut by 2 bases, the J end by 4 bases, with 9 bases between. CDR3 nucleotide sequence: TGCAGCGTTGAAAGGTATACGGGGGCCAACGTCCTGACTTTC. Its translation: CSVERYTGANVLTF.

This clonotype was found many times. V usage is TRBV4-2 and J usage is TRBJ1-4; D unresolved. Germline CDR1 and CDR2: LGHNA and YNFKEQ. The CDR3 has 15 residues. Trimming shortened V by 4 bases and J by 6 bases, and 15 bases separated the two germline ends. CDR3 bases: TGTGCCAGCAGCCCCTCGTGGGGAGAAGATGAAAAACTGTTTTTT. It specifies CASSPSWGEDEKLFF.

The gene calls are TRBV5-1 and TRBJ2-1; 9 bases map to TRBD2. CDR1 SGHRS and CDR2 YFSETQ come from the germline V gene. The CDR3 contains 14 residues. The ends lost 5 bases at V and 9 bases at J; junction bases unmatched: 9. The CDR3 sequence is CASRGTSIRGEQFF. In DNA form, the CDR3 reads TGCGCCAGCAGAGGGACTAGCATTAGGGGTGAGCAGTTCTTC.

Only a few counts were recorded for this clonotype. V gene TRBV30 combines with J gene TRBJ1-1; 7 bases agree with TRBD1. V was clipped by 3 bases and J by 6 bases; unmatched bases: 13. Germline assignment: CDR1 GTSNPN and CDR2 SVGIG (reference sequence). The CDR3 sequence is 15 residues long. CDR3 region: CAWSPRGGTESEAFF. CDR3 coding DNA: TGTGCCTGGAGCCCCAGAGGAGGGACAGAGTCTGAAGCTTTCTTT.

The chain carries TRBV19 and TRBJ1-1; possibly TRBD1 for D (5 bases). V was clipped by 9 bases and J by 7 bases, with 12 bases between them. Germline values: CDR1 LNHDA, CDR2 SQIVND (reference sequence). The CDR3 covers 11 residues. DNA for the CDR3: TGTGCCAGCAGCGACAGTGGTGAAGCTTTCTTT. Translation gives CASSDSGEAFF. The complete variable domain, with remaining parts taken from reference TRBV19 and TRBJ1-1, reads DGGITQSPKYLFRKEGQNVTLSCEQNLNHDAMYWYRQDPGQGLRLIYYSQIVNDFQKGDIAEGYSVSREKKESFPLTVTSAQKNPTAFYLCASSDSGEAFFGQGTRLTVV.

This clonotype is classed as medium-sized. CDR3 in amino acids: CASSLARAPEDGYTF. CDR3 DNA: TGCGCCAGCAGCTTGGCAAGGGCCCCTGAGGATGGCTACACCTTC. V and J are TRBV5-1 and TRBJ1-2; D gene unclear. Germline V gene sequence: CDR1 SGHRS, CDR2 YFSETQ. Trimming cost V 0 bases and J 6 bases, with 15 bases left between them. The CDR3 is made up of 15 amino acids.

This clonotype was picked up many times. The genes are TRBV5-6 and TRBJ2-3; 9 positions agree with TRBD1. The CDR3 sequence is 17 residues long. With 0 bases clipped from V and 0 bases from J, the junction kept 5 bases outside the gene matches. Germline values: CDR1 SGHDT, CDR2 YYEEEE. This CDR3 reads CASSLGTGASSTDTQYF. The CDR3, as DNA: TGTGCCAGCAGCTTGGGGACAGGGGCTTCTAGCACAGATACGCAGTATTTT.

This clonotype was counted a few times. This rearrangement joins TRBV27 to TRBJ2-7, with D possibly TRBD1 on 5 matching bases. V was shortened by 3 bases and J by 2 bases, with 14 bases between the two germline ends. CDR1 is MNHEY and CDR2 is SMNVEV in the germline V gene (reference sequence). CDR3 length equals 15 residues. The chain's CDR3 is CASSFDSQGAYEQYF. The CDR3, as DNA: TGTGCCAGCAGTTTTGATAGCCAGGGTGCCTACGAGCAGTACTTC.

This clonotype was seen a handful of times. The V call is TRBV11-1, the J call TRBJ1-1; unclear D gene. The CDR3 loop spans 13 amino acids. Trimming removed 5 bases at V and 0 bases at J, with 7 bases between. CDR1 is SGHAT, CDR2 FQDESV, per germline (reference sequence). The CDR3 region has the DNA TGTGCCAGCAGCAACAAGATGAACACTGAAGCTTTCTTT. It specifies CASSNKMNTEAFF. Variable domain in full (rest from reference TRBV11-1 and TRBJ1-1): EAEVAQSPRYKITEKSQAVAFWCDPISGHATLYWYRQILGQGPELLVQFQDESVVDDSQLPKDRFSAERLKGVDSTLKIQPAELGDSAMYLCASSNKMNTEAFFGQGTRLTVV.

The CDR3 sequence is CASAYGTGANQPQHF. Here the CDR3 DNA reads TGTGCCAGTGCCTACGGGACAGGGGCTAATCAGCCCCAGCATTTT. The chain couples TRBV19 to TRBJ1-5; 10 bases fit TRBD1. The CDR3 has 15 residues. Trimming at V came to 8 bases and at J to 4 bases, leaving 8 bases not matched to a gene. In germline, CDR1 is LNHDA, CDR2 SQIVND (reference sequence).